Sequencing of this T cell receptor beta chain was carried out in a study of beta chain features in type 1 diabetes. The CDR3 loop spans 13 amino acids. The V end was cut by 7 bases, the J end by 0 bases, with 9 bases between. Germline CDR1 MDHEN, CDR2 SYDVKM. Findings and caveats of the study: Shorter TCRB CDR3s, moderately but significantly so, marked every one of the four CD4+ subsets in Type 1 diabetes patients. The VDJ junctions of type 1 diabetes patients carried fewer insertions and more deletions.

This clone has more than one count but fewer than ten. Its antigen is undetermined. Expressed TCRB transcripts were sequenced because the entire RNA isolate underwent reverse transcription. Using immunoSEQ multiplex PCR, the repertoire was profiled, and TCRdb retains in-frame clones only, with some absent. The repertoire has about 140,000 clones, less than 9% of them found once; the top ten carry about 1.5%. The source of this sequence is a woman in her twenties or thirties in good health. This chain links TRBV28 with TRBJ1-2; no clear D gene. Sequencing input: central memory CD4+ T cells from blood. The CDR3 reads CASISSTNYGYTF. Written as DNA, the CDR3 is TGTGCCAGCATTAGTAGTACTAACTATGGCTACACCTTC.